The TCR beta chain described here comes from a study of cytomegalovirus exposure and HLA in healthy donors. About the study: An early data release held 75 million to 100 million unique TCRs from HLA-typed donors.

This clone was seen more than once but under ten times. The CDR3 contains 16 residues. The germline V and J ends were trimmed by 0 bases and 2 bases, with 13 bases remaining between them. Germline V gene lookup returns CDR1 SGHRS and CDR2 YFSETQ. The PCR had 60 Vbeta and 13 Jbeta primers. The table came from immunoSEQ multiplex PCR; TCRdb's copy has only in-frame clones and leaves some out. The sample lists approximately 93,000 clones, just under 80% occurring once. This chain links TRBV5-1 with TRBJ2-3, with D possibly matching TRBD1 (5 bases). What was sequenced was PBMCs. This receptor was obtained from a woman between 40 and 50 years old in good health and CMV-seronegative. The CDR3, as DNA: TGCGCCAGCAGCTTGGACAGGCCGACTCACACAGATACGCAGTATTTT. It encodes CASSLDRPTHTDTQYF.